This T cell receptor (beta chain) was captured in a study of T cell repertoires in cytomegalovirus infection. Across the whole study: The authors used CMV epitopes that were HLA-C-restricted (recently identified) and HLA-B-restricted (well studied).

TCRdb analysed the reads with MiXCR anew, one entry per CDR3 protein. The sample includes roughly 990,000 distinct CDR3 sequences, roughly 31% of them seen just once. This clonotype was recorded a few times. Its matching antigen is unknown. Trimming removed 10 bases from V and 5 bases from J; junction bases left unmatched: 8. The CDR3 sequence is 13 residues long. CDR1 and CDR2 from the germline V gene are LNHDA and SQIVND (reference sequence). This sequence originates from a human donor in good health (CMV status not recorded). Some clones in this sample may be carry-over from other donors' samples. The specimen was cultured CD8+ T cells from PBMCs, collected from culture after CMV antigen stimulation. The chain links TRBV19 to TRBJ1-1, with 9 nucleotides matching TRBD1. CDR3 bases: TGTGCCACCCGGACAGGGGTTATTACTGAAGCTTTCTTT. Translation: CATRTGVITEAFF.